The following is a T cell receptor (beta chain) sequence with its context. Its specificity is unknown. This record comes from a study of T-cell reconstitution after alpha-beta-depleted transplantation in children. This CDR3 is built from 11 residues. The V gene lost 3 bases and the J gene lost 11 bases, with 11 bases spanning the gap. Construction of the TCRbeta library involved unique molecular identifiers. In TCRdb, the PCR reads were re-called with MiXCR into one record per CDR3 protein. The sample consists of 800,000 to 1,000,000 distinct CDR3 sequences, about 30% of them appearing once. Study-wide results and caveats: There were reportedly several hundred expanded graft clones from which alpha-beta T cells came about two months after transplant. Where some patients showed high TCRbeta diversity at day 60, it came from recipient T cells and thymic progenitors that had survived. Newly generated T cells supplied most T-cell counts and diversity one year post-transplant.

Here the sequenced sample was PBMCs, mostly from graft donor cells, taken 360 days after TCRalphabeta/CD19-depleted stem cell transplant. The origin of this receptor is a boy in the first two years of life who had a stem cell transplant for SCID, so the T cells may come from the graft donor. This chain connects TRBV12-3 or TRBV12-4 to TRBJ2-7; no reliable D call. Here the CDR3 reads CASSFGPWEYF. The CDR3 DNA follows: TGTGCCAGCAGTTTTGGACCGTGGGAGTACTTC.